The entry below describes one TCR beta chain. Its antigen remains unknown. The entry originates in a study of long-term antiretroviral therapy in people with HIV. Broader study findings: Clones that had undergone expansion before ART prevailed in the repertoire throughout all time points.

Survey level was the resolution at which the v3.0 immunoSEQ assay ran. Profiled with immunoSEQ multiplex PCR; TCRdb holds only in-frame clones, not every one. The sample contains some 35,000 clones, about four fifths of which appear only once. The sequence derives from a man aged 45-65 years with HIV. This sample comprised unsorted PBMCs, obtained 3 years after starting antiretroviral therapy.

The CDR3 nucleotides read TGTGCCAGCAGCCAGGGGAGCGGGGAAGCGGGGGAGACCCAGTACTTC. This gives the protein CASSQGSGEAGETQYF. The chain joins TRBV4-2 to TRBJ2-5, with TRBD2 identical over 7 bases. V shed 3 bases, J shed 5 bases, and the junction held 12 bases outside the gene matches. Germline loops: CDR1 LGHNA, CDR2 YNFKEQ. The CDR3 covers 16 residues.